This TCR beta chain was sequenced during a study of blood T cell repertoires in COVID-19 (dated by TCRdb to the early 2020s). Turning to the overall study: Collaborator samples came from the United States, Italy and Spain and covered acute and convalescent phases of COVID-19. Samples came from the ongoing ImmuneRACE study (first 160 participants) plus 1,254 subjects from 6 global collaborators. Subjects who had been exposed to COVID-19, were actively infected with it, or had recovered from it provided the deeply sampled blood TCRbeta repertoires that made up the dataset. The repertoires were made available in a free public database intended to serve as a resource for research on the immune response to SARS-CoV-2. Where HLA class I and class II types were available, the types were taken from metadata supplied by the sample provider, not from assay-based typing. The prospective study material was composed of cDNA or gDNA derived from T cells, B-cell-depleted T cells, or PBMCs. Sample metadata almost always included a de-identified subject ID, COVID-19 status, age in years and sex.

The investigation overall reported the following: Clinical and demographic metadata were provided uncurated, with the amount varying by source and participant.

TCRbeta CDR3 regions were amplified from genomic DNA by means of the immunoSEQ Assay, a bias-controlled multiplex PCR. For the original study's pipeline: Within the assay, amplification of reference gene primers was used to estimate how many nucleated cells each sample contained. To quantify the absolute abundance of each unique TCRbeta CDR3 rearrangement, sequence reads were collapsed and filtered. Productive Simpson clonality was computed per sample as the square root of Simpson's diversity index over productive rearrangements. TCRdb holds this immuneACCESS table with in-frame rearrangements only. Some clones are missing; in checked studies, unresolved V genes explain under half, and the rest has no known cause. Clone size and V and J calls were adopted from that table, with D and trimming inferred from the DNA. Present in this sample are 130,000 or so clones, 70% to 80% of which were seen just once. The ten largest account for 16% of the sample.

Details on this clone: This clone's antigen is unknown. Base qualities are missing; no much larger clone stands one base away.

Each collaborating institution followed its own protocols to collect whole blood in K2EDTA tubes. For TCRbeta analysis, collaborator samples were shipped as frozen whole blood, as isolated PBMCs, or as DNA extracted from either sample type. Compared with germline, V lacks 5 bases and J lacks 6 bases; bases without a gene match: 18. Looking up the germline V gene yields CDR1 SGHVS and CDR2 FNYEAQ. The CDR3, from cysteine to phenylalanine, totals 18 residues. Just CDR3 DNA is preserved here, 54 bases in frame from base 1. This chain joins TRBV7-6 to TRBJ2-1, with TRBD2 identical over 8 junction bases. Sequencing used peripheral blood. This sequence was found in a man aged 45-60 years with acute or convalescent COVID-19. The CDR3 protein is CASSGPGRGLGGPNEQFF. Here is the DNA: TGTGCCAGCAGCGGCCCGGGACGGGGACTAGGGGGTCCCAATGAGCAGTTCTTC.